This T cell receptor (beta chain) was captured by sequencing in a study of blood T cell repertoires in COVID-19. Study-wide background: Some COVID-19 samples were acute and others convalescent; all came from the United States, Italy and Spain.

The authors' processing: Amplification of reference gene primers provided the estimated nucleated cell counts. The repertoire was sequenced with immunoSEQ multiplex PCR; TCRdb's copy has only in-frame clones and lacks some. V, J and clone size derive from that table, while D and trimming were established from the DNA sequence. The table shows 130,000 to 150,000 clones, with around 84% occurring only once. Exposed volunteers were people who met a COVID-19 case within 2 weeks before study entry. This CDR3 comprises 13 residues. V dropped 8 bases and J dropped 4 bases, with 14 bases sitting between them. CDR1 and CDR2 (germline): MDHEN, SYDVKM.

What was sequenced was PBMCs or T cells enriched from blood (not recorded which). This sequence was found in a woman between 50 and 59 years old who had been exposed to COVID-19. This rearrangement joins TRBV28 to TRBJ1-2, with a possible D match to TRBD1 (5 bases). This CDR3 is CASEQGGSYGYTF. CDR3 sequence (DNA): TGTGCCAGCGAGCAGGGTGGCTCCTATGGCTACACCTTC.